This passage covers 17 T cell receptor beta chains from one sample sequenced in a study of blood T cell repertoires in COVID-19. Sequencing was performed with immunoSEQ multiplex PCR; in TCRdb, only in-frame clones are kept and a portion is missing. The sample shows a few hundred thousand clones, roughly 80% of them seen only once. Sequencing was done on a sample of peripheral blood. These receptor sequences come from a woman between 45 and 60 years old with acute or convalescent COVID-19.

Here the CDR3 DNA reads TGCAGCGTTCCCTCTGACAGGGAAGCCACTGAAGCTTTCTTT. Amino acids: CSVPSDREATEAFF. The rearrangement links TRBV29-1 to TRBJ1-1; TRBD1 agrees at 7 bases. There are 14 residues in the CDR3. V lost 5 bases, J lost 4 bases, and 10 bases stayed unmatched. Germline V gives CDR1 SQVTM, CDR2 ANQGSEA. The full variable domain, with the rest looked up from reference TRBV29-1 and TRBJ1-1, is SAVISQKPSRDICQRGTSLTIQCQVDSQVTMMFWYRQQPGQSLTLIATANQGSEATYESGFVIDKFPISRPNLTFSTLTVSNMSPEDSSIYLCSVPSDREATEAFFGQGTRLTVV.

The chain employs TRBV7-2 and TRBJ2-5; 7 bases fit TRBD1. With 5 bases clipped from V and 5 bases from J, the junction kept 5 bases outside the gene matches. The CDR3 covers 13 residues. The germline V gene encodes CDR1 SGHTA and CDR2 FQGNSA. The CDR3 loop is CASSATGLETQYF. The DNA for the CDR3 is TGTGCCAGCAGCGCGACAGGGTTGGAGACCCAGTACTTC.

In DNA, the CDR3 is TGTGCCAGCAGAACCGACGGGGGGCACACCATATATTTT. It encodes CASRTDGGHTIYF. The rearrangement uses TRBV28 and TRBJ1-3, with D maybe TRBD1 (6 bases). Germline assignment: CDR1 MDHEN and CDR2 SYDVKM. With 6 bases removed from V and 8 bases from J, the gap between germline ends came to 14 bases. The CDR3 covers 13 residues. The full variable domain, in which reference TRBV28 and TRBJ1-3 provide the parts outside the CDR3, is DVKVTQSSRYLVKRTGEKVFLECVQDMDHENMFWYRQDPGLGLRLIYFSYDVKMKEKGDIPEGYSVSREKKERFSLILESASTNQTSMYLCASRTDGGHTIYFGEGSWLTVV.

This chain connects TRBV18 to TRBJ1-1; TRBD1 is a possible D gene (6 bases). Germline CDR1 KGHSH, CDR2 LQKENI. With 6 bases removed from V and 3 bases from J, the gap between germline ends came to 11 bases. The CDR3 is 13 residues long. The CDR3 DNA is TGTGCCAGCTCCACAGGGCTGGACACTGAAGCTTTCTTT. This codes for CASSTGLDTEAFF.

V and J are TRBV19 and TRBJ1-3; 8 bases align to TRBD1. J gave up 5 bases and V 5 bases, and 8 bases lay outside the gene matches. The CDR3 is 15 residues long. The germline V gene has CDR1 LNHDA and CDR2 SQIVND (reference sequence). In DNA form, the CDR3 reads TGTGCCAGTAGTGACGGGACAGGCGGAAGAAACACCATATATTTT. This sequence encodes CASSDGTGGRNTIYF.

The V gene is TRBV28, the J gene TRBJ2-3, with D maybe TRBD2 (6 bases). Trimming removed 7 bases at V and 0 bases at J, with 14 bases between. CDR3 length: 15 residues. The germline V gene has CDR1 MDHEN and CDR2 SYDVKM. The CDR3 here is CASTSFGRSTDTQYF. The CDR3 region has the DNA TGTGCCAGCACCTCGTTCGGGAGAAGCACAGATACGCAGTATTTT.

The V and J genes are TRBV28 and TRBJ1-4; no reliable D call. This CDR3 region has 14 residues. The V end lost 11 bases, the J end lost 5 bases, and 18 bases lay between the germline ends. Per germline, CDR1 MDHEN and CDR2 SYDVKM. The CDR3 region has the DNA TGTGCCTCCGAAGGTTCCGGGAGAAATGAAAAACTGTTTTTT. Translation: CASEGSGRNEKLFF.

In its sample, this clone was seen a few times. The rearrangement joins TRBV3-1 (or the pseudogene TRBV3-2) to TRBJ1-2; D may be TRBD1 (5 bases). Trimming took off 0 bases at V and 10 bases at J, with 9 bases between the two ends. CDR1 LGHDT and CDR2 YNNKEL come from the germline V gene (reference sequence). The CDR3 length is 12 residues. The CDR3 DNA is TGTGCCAGCAGCCAAGAAGGGGTGGTCTACACCTTC. This encodes CASSQEGVVYTF.

The chain joins TRBV1 to TRBJ2-7; TRBD2 is taken as the D call from the table, unchecked against the DNA. TRBV1 is flagged as a pseudogene. This CDR3 is 15 amino acids long. CDR3 bases: TGCACCAGCAGCCAGAAATTCGGCGGGAGTTACGAGCAGTACTTC. As protein: CTSSQKFGGSYEQYF.

This clone was seen once. The rearrangement joins TRBV5-1 to TRBJ2-1; 7 nucleotides align to TRBD1. The CDR3 contains 19 residues. In germline, CDR1 is SGHRS, CDR2 YFSETQ. After removal of 0 bases from V and 0 bases from J, the junction contained 12 bases not matched to a gene. The CDR3 sequence is CASSLVTSGTASSYNEQFF. CDR3 coding DNA: TGCGCCAGCAGCTTGGTGACCAGTGGGACAGCGAGCTCCTACAATGAGCAGTTCTTC.

The chain recombines TRBV19 with TRBJ2-7; 7 bases match TRBD2. CDR1 and CDR2 from the germline V gene are LNHDA and SQIVND (reference sequence). The CDR3 is 15 amino acids. V lost 10 bases and J lost 3; bases outside the gene matches: 15. CDR3 in amino acids: CANRCAAGENYEQYF. CDR3 nucleotides: TGTGCCAACCGATGCGCGGCGGGGGAAAACTACGAGCAGTACTTC. Based on the CDR3 plus reference TRBV19 and TRBJ2-7, the full variable domain is DGGITQSPKYLFRKEGQNVTLSCEQNLNHDAMYWYRQDPGQGLRLIYYSQIVNDFQKGDIAEGYSVSREKKESFPLTVTSAQKNPTAFYLCANRCAAGENYEQYFGPGTRLTVT.

The genes are TRBV28 and TRBJ2-2, with 12 bases aligning to TRBD1. With V trimmed by 3 bases and J by 2 bases, 1 base remained unmatched. This CDR3 comprises 16 residues. CDR1 and CDR2 from the germline V gene are MDHEN and SYDVKM. The CDR3 sequence is CASSLGTGGNTGELFF. CDR3 coding DNA: TGTGCCAGCAGTTTGGGGACAGGGGGCAACACCGGGGAGCTGTTTTTT.

V and J are TRBV7-2 and TRBJ1-6; 9 bases fit TRBD1. Germline-derived CDR1 and CDR2 are SGHTA and FQGNSA. V lost 5 bases, J lost 7 bases, and 3 bases stayed unmatched. This CDR3 is 14 amino acids long. The CDR3 bases are TGTGCCAGCAGCCCGGACAGGGGCAATTCACCCCTCCACTTT. As protein: CASSPDRGNSPLHF.

This chain connects TRBV7-9 to TRBJ2-1, with no clear D. The CDR3 extends over 11 amino acids. Germline V CDR1 and CDR2: SEHNR, FQNEAQ (reference sequence). The V end lost 4 bases, the J end lost 7 bases, and 5 bases lay between the germline ends. The CDR3 region is CASSSQNEQFF. CDR3 DNA sequence: TGTGCCAGCAGCTCGCAGAATGAGCAGTTCTTC.

The V call is TRBV7-6, the J call TRBJ2-7, with 9 positions matching TRBD1. V was pared by 4 bases and J by 6 bases, with 10 bases of the junction left unmatched. The germline gives CDR1 SGHVS, CDR2 FNYEAQ. The CDR3 has 15 residues. The CDR3 loop is CASSSNSGQGSEQYF. The CDR3 DNA sequence: TGTGCCAGCAGCTCAAACAGTGGACAGGGGTCCGAGCAGTACTTC.

As concerns this clone: The junction does not match germline at one end; this may be a read error. The chain carries TRBV12-5 and TRBJ1-2; 9 nucleotides line up with TRBD1. The CDR3 has 11 amino acids. CDR1 and CDR2 (germline): LGHNT, FRNRAP. DNA for the CDR3: TGTGCTAGTGCGCGGGACAGGGCTGGCCCATTC. This translates into CASARDRAGPF.

The chain couples TRBV6-6 to TRBJ2-1; 11 nucleotides align to TRBD2. The CDR3 loop spans 15 amino acids. V was pared by 5 bases and J by 8 bases, with 8 bases of the junction left unmatched. Germline loops: CDR1 MNHNY, CDR2 SVGAGI (reference sequence). The CDR3 loop reads CASSRLAGGGYEQFF. CDR3 nucleotides: TGTGCCAGCAGTAGGCTAGCGGGGGGTGGTTATGAGCAGTTCTTC.